Listed below are T cell receptor beta chains from one sample, sequenced in a study of shared clonotypes between healthy human individuals. Using immunoSEQ multiplex PCR, the repertoire was profiled, and TCRdb retains in-frame clones only, with some absent. The sample consists of about 1 million clones, under 80% of them appearing once. Material: memory CD4+ T cells sorted from blood. The receptors derive from a man aged 18-30 years in good health. Each CDR3 is given with its conserved first and last residue. D genes are given only for firm matches. Clone sizes are given selectively: once, few, many, or a class where the clone is expanded.

J gene	CDR3 length	D gene	clone size	V gene	CDR3 protein	CDR3 DNA
TRBJ2-3	14	-	once	TRBV6-5	CASSISLHTDTQYF	TGTGCCAGCAGTATTTCGCTACACACAGATACGCAGTATTTT
TRBJ2-3	13	-	-	TRBV28	CASISGGTDTQYF	TGTGCCAGCATTAGTGGGGGCACAGATACGCAGTATTTT
TRBJ1-1	13	-	-	TRBV11-1	CASSLTGFTEAFF	TGTGCCAGCAGCTTAACCGGGTTCACTGAAGCTTTCTTT
TRBJ1-2	14	-	-	TRBV6-1	CASIRPGSLSGYTF	TGTGCCAGCATCAGACCCGGGAGCCTAAGTGGCTACACCTTC
TRBJ1-4	16	-	-	TRBV5-1	CASSSPPGQGNEKLFF	TGCGCCAGCAGCTCGCCACCGGGACAAGGGAATGAAAAACTGTTTTTT
TRBJ2-6	17	-	-	TRBV11-3	CASRIRQCLSGANVLTF	TGTGCCAGCAGGATCCGACAGTGTCTCTCTGGGGCCAACGTCCTGACTTTC
TRBJ1-5	12	-	-	TRBV7-2	CASSLNLQPQHF	TGTGCCAGCAGCTTAAATCTTCAGCCCCAGCATTTT
TRBJ2-7	14	TRBD1	-	TRBV5-8	CASSSGQVAGEQYF	TGTGCCAGCAGCTCGGGACAGGTAGCTGGCGAGCAGTACTTC
TRBJ2-5	16	-	-	TRBV5-6	CASSFLSGGYQETQYF	TGTGCCAGCAGCTTTCTTAGTGGGGGGTACCAAGAGACCCAGTACTTC
TRBJ2-1	13	-	-	TRBV6-1	CAIAGQSYNEQFF	TGTGCCATCGCGGGACAGTCCTACAATGAGCAGTTCTTC
TRBJ2-3	14	TRBD1	-	TRBV10-3	CAIRQGGSTDTQYF	TGTGCCATCAGACAGGGGGGTAGCACAGATACGCAGTATTTT
TRBJ2-7	14	-	-	TRBV5-5	CASSLMGEDYEQYF	TGTGCCAGCAGCTTGATGGGTGAAGACTACGAGCAGTACTTC
TRBJ1-1	13	-	few	TRBV2	CASSNLPNTEAFF	TGTGCCAGCAGTAACCTCCCGAACACTGAAGCTTTCTTT
TRBJ1-5	15	-	-	TRBV6-1	CASSEVGGSNQPQHF	TGTGCCAGCAGTGAAGTTGGGGGTAGCAATCAGCCCCAGCATTTT
TRBJ2-3	12	-	-	TRBV4-1	CASSQGGDTQYF	TGCGCCAGCAGCCAAGGGGGGGATACGCAGTATTTT
TRBJ1-1	15	-	-	TRBV6-1	CASSSGGRVNTEAFF	TGTGCCAGCAGCTCGGGGGGGCGGGTGAACACTGAAGCTTTCTTT
TRBJ1-5	13	-	-	TRBV6-1	CASSEWGNQPQHF	TGTGCCAGCAGTGAGTGGGGGAATCAGCCCCAGCATTTT
TRBJ2-5	15	-	-	TRBV5-6	CASSSLGGALETQYF	TGTGCCAGCAGCTCCCTTGGAGGGGCCCTAGAGACCCAGTACTTC
TRBJ1-1	13	-	-	TRBV10-3	CAISRTGNTEAFF	TGTGCCATCAGTCGGACTGGGAACACTGAAGCTTTCTTT
TRBJ2-4	15	-	-	TRBV6-1	CASSDVSVAKNIQYF	TGTGCCAGCAGTGATGTCTCAGTAGCCAAAAACATTCAGTACTTC
TRBJ2-7	15	TRBD2	-	TRBV5-1	CASSLLAGALYEQYF	TGCGCCAGCAGCTTGTTAGCGGGAGCGCTCTACGAGCAGTACTTC
TRBJ2-3	15	TRBD2	once	TRBV5-4	CASSASGGVPDTQYF	TGTGCCAGCAGCGCTAGCGGGGGCGTCCCAGATACGCAGTATTTT
TRBJ1-1	14	-	once	TRBV5-1	CASSPPSTDTEAFF	TGCGCCAGCAGCCCTCCTTCGACGGACACTGAAGCTTTCTTT
TRBJ1-1	11	-	-	TRBV6-6	CASRQGRGAFF	TGTGCCAGCAGACAGGGTCGAGGGGCTTTCTTT
TRBJ1-1	17	-	-	TRBV5-6	CASSARAAGLANTEAFF	TGTGCCAGCAGCGCGCGGGCGGCCGGCTTAGCGAACACTGAAGCTTTCTTT
TRBJ1-4	13	-	-	TRBV6-5	CASSRSTNEKLFF	TGTGCCAGCAGTAGGTCGACTAATGAAAAACTGTTTTTT
TRBJ1-6	15	-	-	TRBV30	CAWSVLRERGSPLHF	TGTGCCTGGAGTGTACTCCGGGAGAGGGGATCACCCCTCCACTTT
TRBJ1-5	14	-	-	TRBV19	CASSNGQQNQPQHF	TGTGCCAGTAGTAATGGACAGCAGAATCAGCCCCAGCATTTT
TRBJ1-1	15	TRBD1	-	TRBV5-4	CASSWAQGSNTEAFF	TGTGCCAGCAGCTGGGCACAGGGGAGTAACACTGAAGCTTTCTTT